The present entry profiles one TCR beta chain with its context. Its antigen is as yet unknown. The junction differs from germline at one of its ends, possibly a read error. The sample is drawn from a study of beta chain features in type 1 diabetes. General study results and limits: Across all four CD4+ subsets, people with type 1 diabetes showed modestly shorter TCRB CDR3s.

Every bit of the isolated RNA underwent reverse transcription, so sequencing read expressed TCRB transcripts. Sequencing was performed with immunoSEQ multiplex PCR; in TCRdb, only in-frame clones are kept and a portion is missing. The sample has over 55,000 clones; roughly 50% are singletons. A CD45RO/CCR7/CD25/CD127/CD95/CD27 panel sorted naive, central memory, regulatory and stem cell-like memory CD4+ cells. CDR1 is SGHNT and CDR2 is YYREEE in the germline V gene (reference sequence). The CDR3 contains 14 residues. This sequence joins TRBV5-4 and TRBJ2-5; TRBD2 matches 8 bases. The TCR comes from a woman aged 40-49 years with type 1 diabetes. Input material: Tregs from blood. CDR3 DNA: TGTGCCGGCAGCTTGAGCGGGAGAGGAGAGACCCAGTACTTC. Its translation is CAGSLSGRGETQYF.